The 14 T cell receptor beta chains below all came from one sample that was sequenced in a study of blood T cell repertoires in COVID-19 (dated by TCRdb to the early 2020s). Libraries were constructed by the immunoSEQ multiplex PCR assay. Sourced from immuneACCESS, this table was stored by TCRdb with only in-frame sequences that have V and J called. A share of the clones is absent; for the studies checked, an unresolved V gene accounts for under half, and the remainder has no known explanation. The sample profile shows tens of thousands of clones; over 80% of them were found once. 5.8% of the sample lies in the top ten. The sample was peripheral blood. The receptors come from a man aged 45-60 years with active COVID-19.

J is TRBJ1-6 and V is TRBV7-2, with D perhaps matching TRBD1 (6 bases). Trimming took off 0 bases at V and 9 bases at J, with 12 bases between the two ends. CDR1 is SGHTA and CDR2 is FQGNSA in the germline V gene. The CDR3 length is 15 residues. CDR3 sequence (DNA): TGTGCCAGCAGCTTAGCGCAAACAGGGATTTCACCCCTCCACTTT. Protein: CASSLAQTGISPLHF.

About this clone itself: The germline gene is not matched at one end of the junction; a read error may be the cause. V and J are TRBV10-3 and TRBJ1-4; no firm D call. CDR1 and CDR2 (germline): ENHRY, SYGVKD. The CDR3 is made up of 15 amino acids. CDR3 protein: CAISEIAATNEELFF. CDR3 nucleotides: TGTGCCATCAGTGAAATAGCCGCAACTAATGAAGAACTGTTTTTT.

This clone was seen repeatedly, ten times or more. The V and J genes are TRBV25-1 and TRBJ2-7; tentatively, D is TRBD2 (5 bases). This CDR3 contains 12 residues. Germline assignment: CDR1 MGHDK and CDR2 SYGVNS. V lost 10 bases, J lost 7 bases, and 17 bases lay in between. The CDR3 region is CATGLPLGEQYF. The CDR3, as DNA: TGTGCCACCGGACTTCCCCTCGGAGAGCAGTACTTC.

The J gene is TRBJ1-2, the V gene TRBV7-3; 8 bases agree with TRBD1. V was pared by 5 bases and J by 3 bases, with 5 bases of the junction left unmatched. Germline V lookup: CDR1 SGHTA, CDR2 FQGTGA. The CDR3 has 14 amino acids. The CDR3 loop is CASSPRTGHYGYTF. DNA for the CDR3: TGTGCCAGCAGCCCGAGGACAGGGCACTATGGCTACACCTTC.

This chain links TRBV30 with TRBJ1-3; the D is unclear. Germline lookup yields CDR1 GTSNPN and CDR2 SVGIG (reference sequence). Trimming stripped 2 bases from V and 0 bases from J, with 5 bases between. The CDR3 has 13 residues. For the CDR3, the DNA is TGTGCCTGGAGTCTTAGCTCTGGAAACACCATATATTTT. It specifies CAWSLSSGNTIYF.

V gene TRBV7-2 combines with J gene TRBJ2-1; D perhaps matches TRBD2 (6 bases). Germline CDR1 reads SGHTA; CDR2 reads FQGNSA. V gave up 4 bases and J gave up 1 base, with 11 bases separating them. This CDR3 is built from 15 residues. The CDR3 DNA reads TGTGCCAGCAGCTCGGGACTGCCATCCTACAATGAGCAGTTCTTC. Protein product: CASSSGLPSYNEQFF. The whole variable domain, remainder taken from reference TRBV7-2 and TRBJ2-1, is GAGVSQSPSNKVTEKGKDVELRCDPISGHTALYWYRQSLGQGLEFLIYFQGNSAPDKSGLPSDRFSAERTGGSVSTLTIQRTQQEDSAVYLCASSSGLPSYNEQFFGPGTRLTVL.

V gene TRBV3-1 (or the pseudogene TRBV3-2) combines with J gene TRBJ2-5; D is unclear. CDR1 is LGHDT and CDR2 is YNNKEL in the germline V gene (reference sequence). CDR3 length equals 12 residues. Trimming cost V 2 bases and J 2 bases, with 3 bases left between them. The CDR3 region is CASSQTQETQYF. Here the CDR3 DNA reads TGTGCCAGCAGCCAAACACAAGAGACCCAGTACTTC.

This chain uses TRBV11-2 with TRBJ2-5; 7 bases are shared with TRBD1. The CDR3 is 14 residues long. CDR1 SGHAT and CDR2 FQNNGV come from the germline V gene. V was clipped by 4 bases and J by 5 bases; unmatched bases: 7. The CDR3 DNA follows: TGTGCCAGCAGCTCAACAGGGGTTCAGGAGACCCAGTACTTC. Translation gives CASSSTGVQETQYF.

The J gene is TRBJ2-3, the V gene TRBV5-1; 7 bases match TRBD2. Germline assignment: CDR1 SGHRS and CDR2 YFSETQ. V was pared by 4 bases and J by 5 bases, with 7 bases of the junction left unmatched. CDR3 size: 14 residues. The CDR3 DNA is TGCGCCAGCAGCCGCACTAGCGCCGGAGATACGCAGTATTTT. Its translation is CASSRTSAGDTQYF.

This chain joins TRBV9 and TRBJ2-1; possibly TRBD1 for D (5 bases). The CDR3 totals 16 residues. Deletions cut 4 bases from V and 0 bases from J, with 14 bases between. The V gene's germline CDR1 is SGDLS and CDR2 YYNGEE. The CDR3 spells CASSPQGATSYNEQFF. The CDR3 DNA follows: TGTGCCAGCAGCCCTCAGGGTGCGACCTCCTACAATGAGCAGTTCTTC.

The CDR3: CASTGLASDTQYF. CDR3 nucleotides: TGTGCCAGCACTGGACTAGCCTCAGATACGCAGTATTTT. The chain couples TRBV27 to TRBJ2-3, with 8 nucleotides matching TRBD2. The CDR3 length is 13 residues. With 7 bases clipped from V and 4 bases from J, the junction kept 4 bases outside the gene matches. Germline lookup yields CDR1 MNHEY and CDR2 SMNVEV (reference sequence).

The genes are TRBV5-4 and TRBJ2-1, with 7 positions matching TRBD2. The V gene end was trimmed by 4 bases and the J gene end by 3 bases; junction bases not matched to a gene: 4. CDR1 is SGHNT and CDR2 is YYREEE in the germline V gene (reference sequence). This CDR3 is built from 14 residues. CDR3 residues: CASSTRDYYNEQFF. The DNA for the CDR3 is TGTGCCAGCAGCACCCGGGACTACTACAATGAGCAGTTCTTC.

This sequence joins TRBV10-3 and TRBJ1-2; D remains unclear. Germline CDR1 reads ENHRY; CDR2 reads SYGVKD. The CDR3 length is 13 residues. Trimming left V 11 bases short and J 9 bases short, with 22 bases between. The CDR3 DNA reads TGTGCCGCCTCTCCGAGGACGGAGGATTGCTACACCTTC. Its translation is CAASPRTEDCYTF.

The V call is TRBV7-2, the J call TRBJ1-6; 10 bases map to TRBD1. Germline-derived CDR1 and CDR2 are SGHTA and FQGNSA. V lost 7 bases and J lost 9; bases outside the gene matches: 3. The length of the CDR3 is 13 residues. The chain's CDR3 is CASIGDRGSPLHF. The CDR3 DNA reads TGTGCCAGCATTGGGGACAGGGGTTCACCCCTCCACTTT.